The source of this T cell receptor beta chain is a study of blood T cell repertoires in COVID-19. On the study more broadly: Samples representing acute and convalescent COVID-19 were sourced from the United States, Italy and Spain. From T cells, B-cell-depleted T cells, or PBMCs came the material, which was cDNA or gDNA.

Germline CDR1 SGHDN, CDR2 FVKESK. Trimming removed 6 bases at V and 1 base at J, with 13 bases between. The CDR3 runs 15 residues. Original methodology: Cell counts per sample came from amplifying reference gene primers. Generated by immunoSEQ multiplex PCR, the TCRdb table keeps only in-frame clones and is missing some. V, J and clone size were drawn from that table, and D and trimming were deduced from the DNA. The table has tens of thousands of clones, approximately 89% seen once. This TCR came from a woman of 80 years or more with acute or convalescent COVID-19. The sample taken for sequencing was peripheral blood. This sequence joins TRBV14 and TRBJ2-1; D is perhaps TRBD2 (7 bases). In DNA form, the CDR3 reads TGTGCCAGCAGTACTAGGGGGGGTTCCTACAATGAGCAGTTCTTC. Protein product: CASSTRGGSYNEQFF.